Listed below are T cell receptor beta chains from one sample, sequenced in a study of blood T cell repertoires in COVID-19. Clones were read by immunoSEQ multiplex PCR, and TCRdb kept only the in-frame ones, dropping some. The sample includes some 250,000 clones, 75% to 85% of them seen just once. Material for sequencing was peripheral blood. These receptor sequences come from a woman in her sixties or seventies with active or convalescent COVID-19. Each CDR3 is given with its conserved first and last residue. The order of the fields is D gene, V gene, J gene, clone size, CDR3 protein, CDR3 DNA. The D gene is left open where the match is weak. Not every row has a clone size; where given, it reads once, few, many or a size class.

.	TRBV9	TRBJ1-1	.	CASSVAPGGMNTEAFF	TGTGCCAGCAGCGTAGCCCCGGGTGGAATGAACACTGAAGCTTTCTTT
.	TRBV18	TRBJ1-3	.	CASSGTLGESAIYF	TGTGCCAGCTCCGGGACTTTGGGGGAGTCGGCCATATATTTT
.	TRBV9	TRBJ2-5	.	CASSVDNGQRETQYF	TGTGCCAGCAGCGTAGATAACGGACAGCGAGAGACCCAGTACTTC
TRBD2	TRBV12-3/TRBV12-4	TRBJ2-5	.	CASTGGETQYF	TGTGCCAGCACGGGGGGAGAGACCCAGTACTTC
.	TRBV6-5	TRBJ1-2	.	CASSPRGHTNYGYTF	TGTGCCAGCAGCCCGCGCGGACATACTAACTATGGCTACACCTTC
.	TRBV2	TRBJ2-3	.	CASSGQGTDTQYF	TGTGCCAGCAGTGGTCAGGGGACCGATACGCAGTATTTT
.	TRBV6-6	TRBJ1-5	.	CASSQTGNSNQPQHF	TGTGCCAGCAGCCAGACAGGTAATAGCAATCAGCCCCAGCATTTT
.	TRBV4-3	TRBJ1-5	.	CASSRSGSNQPQHF	TGCGCCAGCAGTCGATCGGGGAGCAATCAGCCCCAGCATTTT
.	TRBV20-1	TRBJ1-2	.	CSARQNYGYTF	TGCAGTGCTAGACAGAACTATGGCTACACCTTC
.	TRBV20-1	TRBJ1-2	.	CSATGGYGYTF	TGCAGTGCGACCGGGGGTTATGGCTACACCTTC
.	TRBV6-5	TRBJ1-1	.	CAATGPIGTEAFF	TGTGCCGCAACAGGGCCCATCGGCACTGAAGCTTTCTTT
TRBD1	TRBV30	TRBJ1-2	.	CAWSVQGDEGYTF	TGTGCCTGGAGTGTCCAGGGGGACGAGGGCTACACCTTC
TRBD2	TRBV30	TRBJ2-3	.	CAWSGTSLTQYF	TGTGCCTGGAGTGGGACTAGTCTTACGCAGTATTTT
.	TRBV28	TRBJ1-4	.	CASTRTSSNEKLFF	TGTGCCAGCACCCGAACAAGTTCCAATGAAAAACTGTTTTTT
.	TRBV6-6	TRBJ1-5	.	CASSQGPAWQPQHF	TGTGCCAGCAGCCAGGGCCCAGCATGGCAGCCCCAGCATTTT
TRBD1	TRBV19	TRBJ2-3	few	CASSGGQFTDTQYF	TGTGCCAGTAGTGGGGGACAGTTCACAGATACGCAGTATTTT
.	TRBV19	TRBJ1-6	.	CASSIAPNMANSPLHF	TGTGCCAGTAGTATAGCCCCCAACATGGCCAACTCACCCCTCCACTTT
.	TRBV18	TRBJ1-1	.	CASSPTFGANTEAFF	TGTGCCAGCTCACCAACTTTCGGAGCGAACACTGAAGCTTTCTTT
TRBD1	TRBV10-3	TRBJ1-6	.	CAIRGQTNSPLHF	TGTGCCATCAGGGGACAGACCAATTCACCCCTCCACTTT
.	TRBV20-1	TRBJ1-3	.	CSASIQSGNTIYF	TGCAGTGCTAGTATCCAGTCTGGAAACACCATATATTTT
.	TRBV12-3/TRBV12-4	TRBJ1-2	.	CASSLVQNYGYTF	TGTGCCAGCAGTTTAGTACAGAACTATGGCTACACCTTC
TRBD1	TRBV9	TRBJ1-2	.	CASSVAGQRGYTF	TGTGCCAGCAGCGTCGCGGGACAGCGTGGCTACACCTTC
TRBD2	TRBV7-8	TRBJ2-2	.	CASSLLAGGANTGELFF	TGTGCCAGCAGCTTACTAGCGGGGGGCGCGAACACCGGGGAGCTGTTTTTT
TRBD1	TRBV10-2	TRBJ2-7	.	CASTPTGGHYEQYF	TGCGCCAGCACTCCGACAGGGGGTCATTACGAGCAGTACTTC
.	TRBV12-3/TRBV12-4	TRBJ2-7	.	CASSTTEAYEQYF	TGTGCCAGCAGTACCACAGAAGCCTACGAGCAGTACTTC
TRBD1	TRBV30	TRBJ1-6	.	CAWRQGGISLHF	TGTGCCTGGAGACAGGGGGGAATTTCCCTCCACTTT
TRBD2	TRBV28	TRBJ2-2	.	CASSTAGDGTGELFF	TGTGCCAGCAGTACCGCGGGGGATGGCACCGGGGAGCTGTTTTTT
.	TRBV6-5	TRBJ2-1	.	CASSYSVGGGFDEQFF	TGTGCCAGCAGTTACTCGGTGGGAGGAGGGTTCGATGAGCAGTTCTTC
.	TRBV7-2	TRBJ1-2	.	CASSLEYGRGYGYTF	TGTGCCAGCAGCTTAGAGTACGGCAGGGGCTATGGCTACACCTTC
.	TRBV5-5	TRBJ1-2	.	CASSYQGLYGYGYTF	TGTGCCAGCAGCTACCAGGGTTTGTACGGCTATGGCTACACCTTC
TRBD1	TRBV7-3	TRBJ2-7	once	CASSPTQGAGYEQYF	TGTGCCAGCAGCCCCACCCAGGGGGCAGGCTACGAGCAGTACTTC
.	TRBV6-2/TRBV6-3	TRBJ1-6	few	CASSARVLGNSPLHF	TGTGCCAGCAGCGCCCGGGTGCTCGGGAATTCACCCCTCCACTTT
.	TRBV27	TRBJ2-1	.	CASSLWGTTTPNEQFF	TGTGCCAGCAGTTTATGGGGGACAACCACACCCAATGAGCAGTTCTTC
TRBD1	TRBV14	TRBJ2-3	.	CASSYVRGPEDTQYF	TGTGCCAGCAGCTATGTCAGGGGGCCTGAGGATACGCAGTATTTT
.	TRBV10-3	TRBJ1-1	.	CAIRLQGGFTEAFF	TGTGCCATCAGGTTACAGGGAGGGTTCACTGAAGCTTTCTTT
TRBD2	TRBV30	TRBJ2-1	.	CAWSSGLASYNEQFF	TGTGCCTGGAGTTCGGGACTAGCGTCCTACAATGAGCAGTTCTTC
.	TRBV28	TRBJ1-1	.	CASSPPGGTEAFF	TGTGCCAGCAGTCCCCCGGGGGGCACTGAAGCTTTCTTT
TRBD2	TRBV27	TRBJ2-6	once	CASSLRGSGANVLTF	TGTGCCAGCAGTTTGCGGGGGTCTGGGGCCAACGTCCTGACTTTC
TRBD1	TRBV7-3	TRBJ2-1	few	CASSLTTDRGWNEQFF	TGTGCCAGCAGCTTAACGACTGACAGGGGCTGGAATGAGCAGTTCTTC
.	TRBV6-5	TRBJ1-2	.	CASVIGGPYGYTF	TGTGCCAGCGTAATCGGGGGGCCTTATGGCTACACCTTC
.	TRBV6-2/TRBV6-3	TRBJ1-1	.	CASSITTDEAFF	TGTGCCAGCAGTATAACCACAGACGAAGCTTTCTTT
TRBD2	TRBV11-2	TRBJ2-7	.	CASSWSGGLYEQYF	TGTGCCAGCAGCTGGAGCGGGGGCCTCTACGAGCAGTACTTC
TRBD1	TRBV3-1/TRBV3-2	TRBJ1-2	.	CASSQDGTVNYGYTF	TGTGCCAGCAGCCAGGATGGGACAGTTAACTATGGCTACACCTTC
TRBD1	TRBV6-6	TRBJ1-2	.	CASDRTGYSYGYTF	TGTGCCAGCGATCGGACAGGTTACAGCTATGGCTACACCTTC
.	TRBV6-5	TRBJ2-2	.	CASRSRPVTGELFF	TGTGCCAGCAGGAGTCGTCCGGTCACCGGGGAGCTGTTTTTT